This T cell receptor (beta chain) is drawn from a study of Ad26.COV2.S vaccination and SARS-CoV-2 variants. Study as a whole: The donor participated in the COV1001 trial, in its Ad26.COV2.S arm.

The method was immunoSEQ multiplex PCR; TCRdb's version includes in-frame clones alone and lacks a portion of them. Of over 400,000 clones listed, roughly 90% are singletons. Sample treatment: roughly 20 received Ad26.COV2.S at low or high dose, single or two shots; 5 received placebo; per-sample allocation not given. The investigators took samples on day 63 after the first vaccine or placebo injection. The V gene's germline CDR1 is LGHDT and CDR2 YNNKEL (reference sequence). J lost 7 bases, V lost 3 bases, and 7 bases had no gene match. The CDR3 is 16 residues long. The TCR was taken from a person aged 18-60 years who received the Ad26.COV2.S COVID-19 vaccine or a placebo. The V and J genes are TRBV3-1 (or the pseudogene TRBV3-2) and TRBJ1-6; 9 bases fit TRBD1. Material: peripheral blood, obtained in a trial of Ad26.COV2.S vaccine versus placebo. The CDR3 bases are TGTGCCAGCAGCCATTACGGGACAGGGAAGAATTCACCCCTCCACTTT. Its translation is CASSHYGTGKNSPLHF.